This T cell receptor beta chain is drawn from a study of cytomegalovirus exposure and HLA in healthy donors. Study findings and constraints: Per a later analysis, HLA-associated TCR beta chains showed more clonal expansion than other, equally common TCR beta chains. HLA allele associations emerged for roughly 17,000 TCR beta sequences in a later analysis, at 0.05 false discovery rate.

Worth noting for this clone: Its target is unknown.

Amplification used 60 Vbeta primers and 13 Jbeta primers. Using immunoSEQ multiplex PCR, the repertoire was profiled, and TCRdb retains in-frame clones only, with some absent. This sample has under 200,000 clones, with approximately 84% found just once. This clonotype originated in a man aged 25-45 years in good health and CMV-seropositive. Sequences were obtained from PBMCs.

For the CDR3, the DNA is TGTGCCAGCAGGATGGACAGGGGAGGATCAGATACGCAGTATTTT. It codes for CASRMDRGGSDTQYF. The chain links TRBV2 to TRBJ2-3; 9 bases are a match to TRBD1. Looked up from germline, CDR1 is SNHLY and CDR2 is FYNNEI. The length of the CDR3 is 15 residues. The trim removed 6 bases at V and 4 bases at J, leaving 8 bases unmatched.